This TCR beta chain stems from a study of cytomegalovirus exposure and HLA in healthy donors. Overall study: The same platform was used for the roughly 120 validation repertoires as for the roughly 730 first-cohort repertoires, as reported in a later analysis. Study conclusions and caveats: The classifier reportedly diagnosed cytomegalovirus status with high sensitivity and specificity.

In germline, CDR1 is WSHSY, CDR2 SAAADI. CDR3 size: 15 residues. The germline V and J ends were trimmed by 0 bases and 8 bases, with 16 bases remaining between them. TCRdb's table, derived via immunoSEQ multiplex PCR, lists solely in-frame clones and lacks some. Of around 160,000 clones in the sample, roughly 91% were seen once. This clone was counted once. The antigen is unknown. The sequenced material came from PBMCs. This receptor was obtained from a man aged 18 to 29 in good health and CMV-seronegative. The V and J genes are TRBV10-2 and TRBJ1-2; D perhaps matches TRBD1 (6 bases). CDR3 region: CASSESPRGLSGYTF. The CDR3 nucleotides read TGCGCCAGCAGTGAGTCGCCCAGGGGATTGAGCGGCTACACCTTC.